This TCR beta chain emerged from a study of identical twins. The length of the CDR3 is 14 residues. V lost 0 bases, J lost 11 bases, and 20 bases lay in between. Per germline, CDR1 DFQATT and CDR2 SNEGSKA (reference sequence). About this clonotype itself: Its cognate antigen is unknown.

A universal primer site was created by template switching, with the cDNA bearing unique molecular identifiers. TCRdb processed the 5' RACE reads anew with MiXCR; each CDR3 protein has one entry. The sample has about 530,000 distinct CDR3 sequences, roughly 15% seen once. Study-wide results and limits: Within beta out-of-frame sequences, the excess sharing observed between twins was weaker. Researchers reported excess low generation probability among twin-shared out-of-frame alpha sequences. Findings came from cross-sectional statistics, without long-term follow-up of donors.

This sample also appeared in a second study, on yellow fever vaccine responses in identical twins.

The sequencing input was CD4+ T cells sorted from blood. The receptor was isolated from a young woman in good health. This chain joins TRBV20-1 and TRBJ2-7, with D tentatively TRBD1 (5 bases). CDR3 coding DNA: TGCAGTGCTAGAGAGGGCTCTTCTGGCAGGGAAGAGTACTTC. This sequence encodes CSAREGSSGREEYF.